This TCR beta chain stems from a study of response to subunit inactivated influenza vaccine. Study-level points and caveats: Few additional T cells are recruited per seasonal influenza vaccination, authors suggested.

TCRdb called the RT-PCR reads again in MiXCR, with one record for every CDR3 protein. The profile shows 530,000 or so distinct CDR3 sequences, approximately 12% of them singletons. The junction had 7 bases not matched to a gene; V was cut back by 3 bases and J by 3 bases. The CDR3 has 15 amino acids. CDR1 is MNHEY, CDR2 SVGAGI, per germline. This clonotype appeared a few times. Its antigen is undetermined. This TCR came from a man aged 45-60 years who received an inactivated influenza vaccine. The V call is TRBV6-5, the J call TRBJ2-7; 8 bases are shared with TRBD2. The starting material was PBMCs from blood, obtained on the day of vaccination. CDR3 in amino acids: CASSYSGASGYEQYF. The DNA of the CDR3 is TGTGCCAGCAGTTATAGCGGGGCATCTGGCTACGAGCAGTACTTC.